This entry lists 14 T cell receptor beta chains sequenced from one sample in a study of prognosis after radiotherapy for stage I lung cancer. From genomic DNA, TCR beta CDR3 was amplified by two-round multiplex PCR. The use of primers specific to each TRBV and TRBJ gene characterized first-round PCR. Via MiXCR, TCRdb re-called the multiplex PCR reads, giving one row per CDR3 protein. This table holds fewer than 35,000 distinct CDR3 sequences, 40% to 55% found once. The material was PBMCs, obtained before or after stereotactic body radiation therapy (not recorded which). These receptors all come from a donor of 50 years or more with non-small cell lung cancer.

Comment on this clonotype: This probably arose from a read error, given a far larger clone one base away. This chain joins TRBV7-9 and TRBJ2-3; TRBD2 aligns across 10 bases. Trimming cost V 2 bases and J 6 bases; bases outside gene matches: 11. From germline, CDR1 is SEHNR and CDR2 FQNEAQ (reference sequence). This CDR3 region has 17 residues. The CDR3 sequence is CASSLSRASGSGDTQYF. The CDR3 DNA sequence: TGTGCCAGCAGCTTATCGCGGGCTAGCGGGAGTGGGGATACGCAGTATTTT.

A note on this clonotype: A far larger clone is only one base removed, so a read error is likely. This CDR3 reads CASSYGGASKPQHF. CDR3 DNA sequence: TGTGCCAGCAGTTACGGCGGGGCGTCTAAGCCCCAGCATTTT. The chain has TRBV6-1 and TRBJ1-5, with TRBD1 as a possible D gene (5 bases). V lost 5 bases, J lost 8 bases, and 16 bases lay in between. The germline V gene has CDR1 MNHNS and CDR2 SASEGT. The CDR3 runs 14 residues.

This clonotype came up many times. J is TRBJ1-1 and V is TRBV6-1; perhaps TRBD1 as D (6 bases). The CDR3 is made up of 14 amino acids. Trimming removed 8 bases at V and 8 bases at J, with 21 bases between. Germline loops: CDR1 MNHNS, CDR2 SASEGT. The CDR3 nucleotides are TGTGCCAGCCAGATAAGGGAGGGGGTGAAGGAAGCTTTCTTT. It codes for CASQIREGVKEAFF.

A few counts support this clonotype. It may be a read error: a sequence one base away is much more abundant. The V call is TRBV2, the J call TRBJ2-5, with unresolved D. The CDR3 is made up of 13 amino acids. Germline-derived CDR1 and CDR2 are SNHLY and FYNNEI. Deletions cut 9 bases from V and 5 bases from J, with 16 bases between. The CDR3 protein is CARSVPDGETQYF. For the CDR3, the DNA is TGTGCCAGATCCGTACCCGATGGGGAGACCCAGTACTTC.

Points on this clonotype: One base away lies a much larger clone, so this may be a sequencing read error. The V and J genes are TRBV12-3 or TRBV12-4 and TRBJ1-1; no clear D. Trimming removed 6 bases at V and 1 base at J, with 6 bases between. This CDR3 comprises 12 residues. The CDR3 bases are TGTGCCAGCAGGATTACGAACACTGAAGCTTTCTTT. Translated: CASRITNTEAFF.

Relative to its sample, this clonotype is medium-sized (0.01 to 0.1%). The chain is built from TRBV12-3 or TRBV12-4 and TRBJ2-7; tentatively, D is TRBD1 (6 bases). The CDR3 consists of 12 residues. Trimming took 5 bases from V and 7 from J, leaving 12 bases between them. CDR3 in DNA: TGTGCCAGCAGTAACAGCAGGGGAGAGCAGTACTTC. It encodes CASSNSRGEQYF.

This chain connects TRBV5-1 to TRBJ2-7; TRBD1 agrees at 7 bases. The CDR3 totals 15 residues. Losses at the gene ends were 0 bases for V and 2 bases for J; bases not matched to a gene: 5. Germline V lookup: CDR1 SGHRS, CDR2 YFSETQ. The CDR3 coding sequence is TGCGCCAGCAGCTTGGCACCTACAGGGGCCTACGAGCAGTACTTC. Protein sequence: CASSLAPTGAYEQYF.

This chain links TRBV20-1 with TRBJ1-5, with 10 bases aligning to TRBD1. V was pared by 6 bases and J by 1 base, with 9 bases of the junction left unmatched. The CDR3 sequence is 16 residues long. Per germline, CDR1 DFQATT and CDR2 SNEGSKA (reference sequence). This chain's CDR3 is CSAGTGATLSNQPQHF. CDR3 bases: TGCAGTGCCGGGACAGGGGCGACCCTAAGCAATCAGCCCCAGCATTTT.

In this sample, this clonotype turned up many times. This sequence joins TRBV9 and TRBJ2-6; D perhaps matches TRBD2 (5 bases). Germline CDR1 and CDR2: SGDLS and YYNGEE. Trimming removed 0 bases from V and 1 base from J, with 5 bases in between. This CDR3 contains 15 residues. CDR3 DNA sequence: TGTGCCAGCAGCGTAGGAGGGTCTGGGGCCAACGTCCTGACTTTC. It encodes CASSVGGSGANVLTF.

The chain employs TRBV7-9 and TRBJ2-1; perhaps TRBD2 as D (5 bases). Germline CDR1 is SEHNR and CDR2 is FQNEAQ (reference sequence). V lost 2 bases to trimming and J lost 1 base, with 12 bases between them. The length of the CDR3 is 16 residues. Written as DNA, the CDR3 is TGTGCCAGCAGCTTATCATCCGGGGTTTCCTACAATGAGCAGTTCTTC. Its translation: CASSLSSGVSYNEQFF.

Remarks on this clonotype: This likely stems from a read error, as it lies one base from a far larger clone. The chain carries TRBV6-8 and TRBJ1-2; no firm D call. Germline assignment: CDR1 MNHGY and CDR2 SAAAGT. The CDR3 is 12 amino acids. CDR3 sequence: CAISALTYGYTF. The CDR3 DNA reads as TGTGCCATCAGTGCTCTGACCTATGGCTACACCTTC.

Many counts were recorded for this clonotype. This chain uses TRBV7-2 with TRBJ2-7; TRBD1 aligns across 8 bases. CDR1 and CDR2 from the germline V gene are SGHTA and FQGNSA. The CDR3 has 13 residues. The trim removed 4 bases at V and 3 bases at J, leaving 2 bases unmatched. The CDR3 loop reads CASSWDRNYEQYF. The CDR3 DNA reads TGTGCCAGCAGCTGGGACAGGAACTACGAGCAGTACTTC.

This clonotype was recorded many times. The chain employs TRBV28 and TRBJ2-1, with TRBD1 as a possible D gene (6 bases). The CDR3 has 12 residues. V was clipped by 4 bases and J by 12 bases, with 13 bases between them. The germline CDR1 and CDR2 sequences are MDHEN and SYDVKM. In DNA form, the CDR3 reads TGTGCCAGCAGTTCGACAGGAGCAAGGCAGTTCTTC. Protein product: CASSSTGARQFF.

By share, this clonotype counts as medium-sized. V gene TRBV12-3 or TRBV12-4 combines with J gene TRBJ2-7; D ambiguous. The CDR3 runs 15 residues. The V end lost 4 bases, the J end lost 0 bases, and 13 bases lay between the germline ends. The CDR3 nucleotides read TGTGCCAGCAGTTCCGATTCCTGGCGCTCCTACGAGCAGTACTTC. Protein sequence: CASSSDSWRSYEQYF.